This record looks at one T cell receptor beta chain sequence and its context. The assay was immunoSEQ multiplex PCR, and TCRdb's table has in-frame clones only and misses some. The table lists roughly 58,000 clones, approximately 96% of them singletons. The data stem from a study of T cells after somatic rescue of genetic block. Trimming pared 0 bases from V and 1 base from J, leaving 4 bases between. The CDR3 covers 13 residues. CDR1 is SGHRS, CDR2 YFSETQ, per germline. This chain uses TRBV5-1 with TRBJ1-1, with D hard to call. This clonotype was obtained from a child less than two years old. Sequencing was carried out using peripheral blood mononuclear cells (PBMCs). The CDR3 sequence: CASSLASNTEAFF. For the CDR3, the DNA is TGCGCCAGCAGCTTGGCCTCGAACACTGAAGCTTTCTTT.